This TCR beta chain originates from a study of CD8+ T cells in alopecia areata. Study conclusions and caveats: Higher clonality was seen in lesional scalp than in normal scalp, especially in alopecia totalis/universalis.

Germline CDR1 and CDR2: SGHDT and YYEEEE. V lost 0 bases to trimming and J lost 9 bases; unmatched junction nucleotides: 5. The length of the CDR3 is 15 residues. As to this clone: Its matching antigen is unknown.

Peripheral blood and lesional scalp punch biopsies were taken from alopecia areata patients. RNA extraction was followed by reverse transcription into cDNA, which acted as the sequencing template. The table came from immunoSEQ multiplex PCR; TCRdb's copy has only in-frame clones and leaves some out. This repertoire shows about 150,000 clones, roughly 61% found once; its top ten account for roughly 6.5%. The rearrangement uses TRBV5-6 and TRBJ1-6; 8 nucleotides align to TRBD1. The source of this sequence is a human donor with alopecia areata. Sample: CD4+ T cells sorted from blood, taken at week 0. The CDR3: CASSLGTGSFSPLHF. In DNA form, the CDR3 reads TGTGCCAGCAGCTTGGGGACAGGGTCCTTTTCACCCCTCCACTTT.